The rows below give T cell receptor beta chains drawn from one sample of a study of blood T cell repertoires in COVID-19. Here immunoSEQ multiplex PCR was the method, and the copy in TCRdb shows in-frame clones only, minus some. The sample has 300,000 to 450,000 clones, more than 75% seen once. Sequencing input: peripheral blood. These receptors were obtained from a human donor with acute or convalescent COVID-19. The donor label of this sample is uncertain. Both conserved end residues are part of each CDR3. The order of the fields is clone size, J gene, V gene, D gene, CDR3 protein, CDR3 DNA. D genes are given only for firm matches. Some rows have no size entry. The others give once, few or many, or a class for an expanded clone.

>.|TRBJ2-2|TRBV6-5|.
CASRNARGSGELFF
TGTGCCAGCAGGAATGCGAGGGGGTCCGGGGAGCTGTTTTTT
>.|TRBJ1-1|TRBV19|.
CASWSRNTEAFF
TGTGCCAGTTGGAGCCGGAACACTGAAGCTTTCTTT
>.|TRBJ2-2|TRBV30|.
CAWGRAGLNTGELFF
TGTGCCTGGGGGAGAGCGGGTTTGAACACCGGGGAGCTGTTTTTT
>.|TRBJ1-1|TRBV7-6|TRBD1
CASSLRQGASRSEAFF
TGTGCCAGCAGCCTCCGACAGGGGGCGAGTAGGAGCGAAGCTTTCTTT
>once|TRBJ1-5|TRBV7-2|.
CASSGGFYQPQHF
TGTGCCAGCTCTGGGGGGTTTTATCAGCCCCAGCATTTT
>.|TRBJ1-3|TRBV7-9|.
CASSGHPKASGNTIYF
TGTGCCAGCAGCGGACACCCGAAAGCCTCTGGAAACACCATATATTTT
>.|TRBJ1-4|TRBV5-6|.
CASSVFTQPNEKLFF
TGTGCCAGCAGCGTCTTTACACAGCCGAATGAAAAACTGTTTTTT
>.|TRBJ2-3|TRBV11-2|TRBD2
CASSKLAGGVTDTQYF
TGTGCCAGCAGCAAGCTAGCGGGGGGGGTCACAGATACGCAGTATTTT
>.|TRBJ1-1|TRBV27|.
CASSITGSMNTEAFF
TGTGCCAGCAGTATCACAGGTTCCATGAACACTGAAGCTTTCTTT
>.|TRBJ2-5|TRBV5-1|TRBD2
CASSPIVTSGETQYF
TGCGCCAGCAGCCCCATCGTAACTAGCGGCGAGACCCAGTACTTC
>.|TRBJ2-7|TRBV6-1|.
CASSEGRPSLTYEQYF
TGTGCCAGCAGTGAAGGGAGGCCTTCGTTAACCTACGAGCAGTACTTC
>.|TRBJ1-3|TRBV6-2/TRBV6-3|.
CASSAQGRGNTIYF
TGTGCCAGCAGTGCACAGGGACGTGGAAACACCATATATTTT
>.|TRBJ2-7|TRBV7-6|TRBD2
CASSLVPGGGSYEQYF
TGTGCCAGCAGCTTAGTACCGGGCGGGGGGTCCTACGAGCAGTACTTC
>.|TRBJ1-1|TRBV5-4|TRBD1
CASSLPRGLLTEAFF
TGTGCCAGCAGCTTGCCCAGGGGGTTGCTCACTGAAGCTTTCTTT
>.|TRBJ1-1|TRBV5-8|.
CASSSWNTEAFF
TGTGCCAGCAGCTCGTGGAACACTGAAGCTTTCTTT
>.|TRBJ2-7|TRBV18|.
CASSQSRQYEQYF
TGTGCCAGCTCACAATCGCGACAGTACGAGCAGTACTTC
>once|TRBJ2-7|TRBV2|.
CASSYQDGIIEQYF
TGTGCCAGCAGCTACCAGGACGGGATAATCGAGCAGTACTTC
>.|TRBJ1-1|TRBV28|.
CASTLVAGKAFF
TGTGCCAGCACCCTCGTGGCAGGGAAAGCTTTCTTT
>few|TRBJ1-3|TRBV28|.
CASSPGNDPGNTIYF
TGTGCCAGCAGTCCCGGGAACGACCCTGGAAACACCATATATTTT
>.|TRBJ1-2|TRBV11-2|.
CASSLLGGYLGYTF
TGTGCCAGCAGCTTACTCGGGGGGTACTTGGGCTACACCTTC
>few|TRBJ2-1|TRBV15|TRBD2
CATSRRSRSTSGNNEQFF
TGTGCCACCAGCAGAAGGTCGCGTTCGACTAGCGGCAACAATGAGCAGTTCTTC
>.|TRBJ2-2|TRBV7-6|TRBD2
CASSLTSGNTGELFF
TGTGCCAGCAGCCTGACTAGCGGTAACACCGGGGAGCTGTTTTTT
>.|TRBJ2-1|TRBV29-1|.
CSVEITAEQFF
TGCAGCGTTGAAATTACAGCTGAGCAGTTCTTC
>.|TRBJ1-2|TRBV11-2|.
CASSLDHPGSSGYTF
TGTGCCAGCAGCTTAGATCATCCGGGGTCCAGTGGCTACACCTTC
>once|TRBJ2-1|TRBV29-1|TRBD2
CSVERWGTSGNSEQFF
TGCAGCGTTGAAAGATGGGGGACTAGCGGGAATAGTGAGCAGTTCTTC
>.|TRBJ2-3|TRBV29-1|TRBD1
CSVAWATGATDTQYF
TGCAGCGTTGCCTGGGCGACAGGGGCCACAGATACGCAGTATTTT
>.|TRBJ2-7|TRBV3-1/TRBV3-2|.
CASSQASYEQYF
TGTGCCAGCAGCCAAGCCTCTTACGAGCAGTACTTC
>.|TRBJ2-7|TRBV6-1|.
CASSESRTGSYEQYF
TGTGCCAGCAGTGAATCGAGGACTGGCTCCTACGAGCAGTACTTC
>.|TRBJ1-2|TRBV25-1|TRBD1
CASSELGDSGYTF
TGTGCCAGCAGTGAATTAGGGGACAGCGGCTACACCTTC
>.|TRBJ1-1|TRBV6-5|.
CASSYSRLNTEAFF
TGTGCCAGCAGTTACTCGCGGTTGAACACTGAAGCTTTCTTT
>once|TRBJ1-2|TRBV2|.
CASGDWNYGYTF
TGTGCCAGCGGAGACTGGAACTATGGCTACACCTTC
>.|TRBJ2-7|TRBV2|.
CASSQTRTSSYEQYF
TGTGCCAGCAGTCAAACTAGGACCAGCTCCTACGAGCAGTACTTC
>.|TRBJ2-7|TRBV2|TRBD2
CASTAQPSGVSYEQYF
TGTGCCAGCACCGCCCAGCCTAGCGGGGTTTCCTACGAGCAGTACTTC
>.|TRBJ1-1|TRBV7-6|TRBD1
CASSLALYVTGALGTEAFF
TGTGCCAGCAGCTTAGCGCTGTATGTAACAGGGGCCCTCGGCACTGAAGCTTTCTTT
>.|TRBJ1-4|TRBV12-5|.
CASGTGVGYEKLFF
TGTGCTAGTGGTACCGGTGTTGGTTATGAAAAACTGTTTTTT
>.|TRBJ1-2|TRBV14|.
CASSLRSLYGYTF
TGTGCCAGCAGCCTAAGGAGTCTATATGGCTACACCTTC
>few|TRBJ1-2|TRBV23-1|.
CASSEGYGHGYTF
TGCGCCAGCAGTGAAGGATATGGGCATGGCTACACCTTC
>.|TRBJ1-5|TRBV18|.
CASSPQGRNQPQHF
TGTGCCAGCTCACCGCAGGGCAGGAATCAGCCCCAGCATTTT
>few|TRBJ1-4|TRBV6-1|.
CASSDIGAKKLFF
TGTGCCAGCAGTGATATAGGGGCAAAAAAACTGTTTTTT
>.|TRBJ2-5|TRBV29-1|.
CSVDPGQETQYF
TGCAGCGTTGACCCGGGCCAAGAGACCCAGTACTTC
>.|TRBJ2-1|TRBV28|TRBD2
CASSPFSGGAGEQFF
TGTGCCAGCAGTCCCTTTAGCGGGGGGGCGGGTGAGCAGTTCTTC
>few|TRBJ2-1|TRBV4-1|TRBD2
CASRPTQGLAALNEQFF
TGCGCCAGCAGACCAACTCAGGGACTAGCGGCTCTAAATGAGCAGTTCTTC
>once|TRBJ2-7|TRBV19|TRBD2
CASSIVAGGSYEQYF
TGTGCCAGTAGTATAGTAGCGGGAGGCTCCTACGAGCAGTACTTC
>few|TRBJ2-6|TRBV5-6|.
CASSLSGKKPLSGANVLTF
TGTGCCAGCAGCTTGTCGGGAAAAAAGCCCCTCTCTGGGGCCAACGTCCTGACTTTC
>.|TRBJ1-5|TRBV2|TRBD1
CASTTQGFSNQPQHF
TGTGCCAGCACCACACAGGGGTTTAGCAATCAGCCCCAGCATTTT
>once|TRBJ2-2|TRBV18|.
CASSPDRFNTGELFF
TGTGCCAGCTCACCCGACAGGTTTAACACCGGGGAGCTGTTTTTT
>.|TRBJ1-4|TRBV30|.
CAWSGGTRANEKLFF
TGTGCCTGGAGTGGCGGTACTCGGGCTAATGAAAAACTGTTTTTT
>once|TRBJ1-2|TRBV13|.
CASSTREYGYTF
TGTGCCAGCTCCACCCGCGAATATGGCTACACCTTC
>.|TRBJ2-7|TRBV15|.
CATSPGGRLAYEQYF
TGTGCCACCAGCCCTGGGGGGAGGTTGGCCTACGAGCAGTACTTC
>.|TRBJ1-2|TRBV28|TRBD1
CASRSGGRGYTF
TGTGCCAGCAGGTCAGGGGGTCGAGGCTACACCTTC
>.|TRBJ2-1|TRBV10-3|.
CAISESNRQNNEQFF
TGTGCCATCAGTGAGTCGAACAGGCAGAACAATGAGCAGTTCTTC
>.|TRBJ1-1|TRBV6-6|.
CASSYSSSGKSTEAFF
TGTGCCAGCAGTTACTCGTCTTCAGGGAAATCCACTGAAGCTTTCTTT
>.|TRBJ2-3|TRBV29-1|TRBD2
CSVEGLAGGLADTQYF
TGCAGCGTTGAAGGGCTAGCGGGAGGGCTGGCAGATACGCAGTATTTT
>.|TRBJ2-7|TRBV6-5|.
CASSPRPDIYEQYF
TGTGCCAGCAGTCCACGGCCGGACATATACGAGCAGTACTTC